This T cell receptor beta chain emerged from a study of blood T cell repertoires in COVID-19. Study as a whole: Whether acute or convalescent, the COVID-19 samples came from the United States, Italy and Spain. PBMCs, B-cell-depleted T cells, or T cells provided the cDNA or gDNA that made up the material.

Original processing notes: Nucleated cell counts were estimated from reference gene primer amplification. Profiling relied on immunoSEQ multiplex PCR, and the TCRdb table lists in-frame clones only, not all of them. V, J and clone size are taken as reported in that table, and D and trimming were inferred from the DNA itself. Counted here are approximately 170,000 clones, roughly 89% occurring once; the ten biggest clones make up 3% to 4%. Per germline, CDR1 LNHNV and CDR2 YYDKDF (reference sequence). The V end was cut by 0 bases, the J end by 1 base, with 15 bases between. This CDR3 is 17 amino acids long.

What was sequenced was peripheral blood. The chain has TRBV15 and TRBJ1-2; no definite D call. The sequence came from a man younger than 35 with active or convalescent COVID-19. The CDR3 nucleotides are TGTGCCACCAGCAGAGAGGGAAGGCGGGATAGTAACTATGGCTACACCTTC. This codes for CATSREGRRDSNYGYTF.